The 18 T cell receptor beta chains listed next were all sequenced from one sample in a study of a mutant IDH1 vaccine in newly diagnosed glioma. The sample's time point: baseline, week 1 (first vaccination visit). Treatment of the sample: pre-vaccination baseline after standard-of-care therapy. Assay used: immunoSEQ multiplex PCR; TCRdb lists only in-frame clones, some missing. The sample records roughly 70,000 clones, around 86% being singletons. This material consisted of PBMCs, taken from a glioma patient treated with radiotherapy, temozolomide or both. These receptors were taken from a man aged 25 to 40 with glioma.

V usage is TRBV29-1 and J usage is TRBJ2-1; D not resolved. This CDR3 contains 14 residues. V was trimmed by 5 bases and J by 11 bases, leaving 22 bases between them. Germline assignment: CDR1 SQVTM and CDR2 ANQGSEA. The CDR3 sequence is CSVYLRAQQEKQFF. DNA of the CDR3: TGCAGCGTTTACCTCCGGGCCCAGCAGGAAAAGCAGTTCTTC.

The chain employs TRBV28 and TRBJ2-1, with 9 bases lining up with TRBD2. CDR1 MDHEN and CDR2 SYDVKM come from the germline V gene. CDR3 size: 13 residues. Trimming took 3 bases from V and 7 from J; bases not matched to a gene: 1. The CDR3 bases are TGTGCCAGCAGTTTGCGGGGGGGTAATGAGCAGTTCTTC. It specifies CASSLRGGNEQFF.

This sequence joins TRBV27 and TRBJ1-5; the D gene is possibly TRBD1 (5 bases). This CDR3 is 16 amino acids long. Trimming removed 7 bases at V and 3 bases at J, with 19 bases between. Germline CDR1 is MNHEY and CDR2 is SMNVEV (reference sequence). This chain's CDR3 is CASTPGGGGPNQPQHF. As DNA, the CDR3 is TGTGCCAGCACCCCGGGGGGGGGAGGTCCCAATCAGCCCCAGCATTTT.

This clone showed up just a few times. The chain has TRBV6-1 and TRBJ1-1; D remains unclear. The V end lost 3 bases, the J end lost 5 bases, and 13 bases lay between the germline ends. This CDR3 spans 14 amino acids. From germline, CDR1 is MNHNS and CDR2 SASEGT. CDR3: CASSDRAQRTEAFF. CDR3 DNA sequence: TGTGCCAGCAGTGACCGGGCCCAAAGGACTGAAGCTTTCTTT.

This clone was counted a few times. V is TRBV18 and J is TRBJ1-1; 8 bases line up with TRBD1. This CDR3 comprises 14 residues. The ends lost 6 bases at V and 1 base at J; junction bases unmatched: 4. Germline V gives CDR1 KGHSH, CDR2 LQKENI. The CDR3: CASSPTGANTEAFF. The DNA for the CDR3 is TGTGCCAGCTCCCCGACAGGGGCGAACACTGAAGCTTTCTTT.

The table lists this clone with a few counts. The chain employs TRBV18 and TRBJ1-5; 11 nucleotides agree with TRBD1. The CDR3 loop spans 16 amino acids. V lost 5 bases and J lost 1; bases outside the gene matches: 4. CDR1 is KGHSH and CDR2 is LQKENI in the germline V gene. CDR3 coding DNA: TGTGCCAGCTCAGGACAGGGGGCGCGGAGCAATCAGCCCCAGCATTTT. Translated: CASSGQGARSNQPQHF. Drawing the rest from reference TRBV18 and TRBJ1-5, the complete variable domain is NAGVMQNPRHLVRRRGQEARLRCSPMKGHSHVYWYRQLPEEGLKFMVYLQKENIIDESGMPKERFSAEFPKEGPSILRIQQVVRGDSAAYFCASSGQGARSNQPQHFGDGTRLSIL.

The chain joins TRBV2 to TRBJ2-7; D is undetermined. The V gene lost 6 bases and the J gene lost 1 base, with 10 bases spanning the gap. Germline lookup yields CDR1 SNHLY and CDR2 FYNNEI. The CDR3 has 13 residues. CDR3 residues: CASRDGFSYEQYF. The CDR3 bases are TGTGCCAGCAGGGACGGCTTTTCCTACGAGCAGTACTTC.

The J gene is TRBJ1-2, the V gene TRBV2; maybe TRBD1 (6 bases). The germline V and J ends were trimmed by 8 bases and 5 bases, with 12 bases remaining between them. This CDR3 is built from 12 residues. In germline, CDR1 is SNHLY, CDR2 FYNNEI. CDR3 loop: CASARGDYGYTF. The CDR3 DNA sequence: TGTGCCAGCGCTAGGGGGGATTATGGCTACACCTTC.

This chain joins TRBV15 and TRBJ1-1; D not resolved. Deletions cut 0 bases from V and 6 bases from J, with 11 bases between. CDR1 is LNHNV and CDR2 is YYDKDF in the germline V gene (reference sequence). The CDR3 runs to 14 residues. DNA for the CDR3: TGTGCCACCAGCAGAGATGGAAAGGCCGCTGAAGCTTTCTTT. Translated, it gives CATSRDGKAAEAFF. Filled out from reference TRBV15 and TRBJ1-1, the complete variable domain reads DAMVIQNPRYQVTQFGKPVTLSCSQTLNHNVMYWYQQKSSQAPKLLFHYYDKDFNNEADTPDNFQSRRPNTSFCFLDIRSPGLGDTAMYLCATSRDGKAAEAFFGQGTRLTVV.

The chain couples TRBV29-1 to TRBJ1-1, with 8 bases lining up with TRBD1. CDR3 size: 13 residues. V shed 8 bases and J 2 bases; nucleotides not matched to a gene: 7. The germline V gene has CDR1 SQVTM and CDR2 ANQGSEA. CDR3: CSYQGQENTEAFF. The CDR3 DNA sequence: TGCAGCTACCAGGGACAGGAAAACACTGAAGCTTTCTTT.

The chain couples TRBV5-6 to TRBJ2-7, with a weak D call TRBD2 (5 bases). Germline loops: CDR1 SGHDT, CDR2 YYEEEE. The CDR3 contains 15 residues. Trimming removed 2 bases at V and 2 bases at J, with 14 bases between. CDR3: CASSFTGKLPYEQYF. The CDR3 DNA reads as TGTGCCAGCAGCTTCACCGGGAAGCTTCCCTACGAGCAGTACTTC.

CDR3 loop: CASSSRGKTGNTIYF. CDR3 in DNA: TGCGCCAGCAGCTCCCGGGGAAAGACTGGAAACACCATATATTTT. This chain connects TRBV4-1 to TRBJ1-3; D ambiguous. Germline CDR1 is MGHRA and CDR2 is YSYEKL. The CDR3 runs to 15 residues. V was clipped by 5 bases and J by 2 bases, with 13 bases between them.

This clone occurred a few times. The chain joins TRBV15 to TRBJ2-5; 7 bases agree with TRBD2. The CDR3 has 13 residues. Per germline, CDR1 LNHNV and CDR2 YYDKDF (reference sequence). V lost 6 bases, J lost 1 base, and 2 bases stayed unmatched. The DNA for the CDR3 is TGTGCCACCAGGGGAGGGGTCCAAGAGACCCAGTACTTC. The encoded protein is CATRGGVQETQYF.

The rearrangement joins TRBV12-5 to TRBJ1-6; possible D gene TRBD1, 6 bases. Germline V lookup: CDR1 LGHNT, CDR2 FRNRAP. CDR3 size: 16 residues. V was cut by 2 bases and J by 5 bases, with 13 bases left in between. The CDR3 DNA reads TGTGCTAGTGGTTTGAAGGGGGGGGCCAATAATTCACCCCTCCACTTT. This encodes CASGLKGGANNSPLHF.

The CDR3 is CASRLGIQQDNEQFF. In DNA, the CDR3 is TGCGCCAGCAGATTGGGGATTCAACAGGACAATGAGCAGTTCTTC. This chain links TRBV10-2 with TRBJ2-1; D perhaps matches TRBD1 (5 bases). The germline V gene has CDR1 WSHSY and CDR2 SAAADI. The V end lost 6 bases, the J end lost 5 bases, and 17 bases lay between the germline ends. The CDR3 is 15 residues long.

The chain uses TRBV10-2 and TRBJ2-5, with 8 bases that match TRBD2. The CDR3 runs to 14 residues. Germline V gene data show CDR1 as WSHSY and CDR2 as SAAADI. V was clipped by 5 bases and J by 5 bases; unmatched bases: 7. This CDR3 is CASSRLASLETQYF. CDR3 DNA: TGCGCCAGCAGTAGACTAGCGAGCCTTGAGACCCAGTACTTC.

The chain combines TRBV27 with TRBJ1-1; weak D call: TRBD1 (6 bases). V lost 5 bases and J lost 6, with 16 bases in between. The germline V gene has CDR1 MNHEY and CDR2 SMNVEV (reference sequence). The CDR3 has 14 amino acids. CDR3 nucleotide sequence: TGTGCCAGCAGTATAGGGGTAGGGGGGGCTGAAGCTTTCTTT. This gives the protein CASSIGVGGAEAFF.

CDR3 bases: TGTGCCTGGACCGGGACAGGGGTGGCCGGGGAGCTGTTTTTT. This gives the protein CAWTGTGVAGELFF. The rearrangement links TRBV30 to TRBJ2-2; TRBD1 matches at 10 bases. V was clipped by 4 bases and J by 6 bases; unmatched bases: 5. The CDR3 consists of 14 residues. Germline V gives CDR1 GTSNPN, CDR2 SVGIG (reference sequence).